This TCR beta chain was obtained from a study of shared clonotypes between healthy human individuals. Naive CD8 isolation took CD45RO-negative cells positively selected for CCR7 and excluded terminally differentiated effector memory CD45RA+ cells. Recent vaccinations or acute infections were absent in the healthy HIV-negative adult donors. Turning to this clone: Its matching antigen is unknown.

Points from the study as a whole: Memory subsets generally showed smaller estimated richness than naive subsets did.

In replicate PCRs of sorted subsets, about 200 ng DNA, about 30,000 T cell genomes, was used. Clones were read by immunoSEQ multiplex PCR, and TCRdb kept only the in-frame ones, dropping some. The sample holds 2 million to 2.5 million clones; just under 95% are singletons and the top ten take 0.9% to 1.4%. V lost 4 bases, J lost 3 bases, and 5 bases stayed unmatched. CDR1 SGDLS and CDR2 YYNGEE come from the germline V gene. The CDR3 has 14 residues. This sequence originates from a man younger than 35 in good health. Sequencing used naive CD8+ T cells sorted from blood. The chain has TRBV9 and TRBJ1-1; 8 bases fit TRBD1. This chain's CDR3 is CASSTSTGDTEAFF. The CDR3, as DNA: TGTGCCAGCAGCACCTCGACAGGGGACACTGAAGCTTTCTTT.